Listed here are 17 T cell receptor beta chains from one sample, sequenced in a study of memory CD4+ T cells and cytomegalovirus serostatus. Single viable CD3+CD4+CD8-CD45RO+ cells were sorted as the memory CD4+ T cells. Method: immunoSEQ multiplex PCR; TCRdb's copy keeps in-frame clones and lacks some. Here the sample spans fewer than 90,000 clones, under 80% being singletons. The sample consisted of memory CD4+ T cells from blood. The receptors were sampled from an adult in good health and CMV-seropositive.

This chain links TRBV6-1 with TRBJ2-5, with a possible D match to TRBD2 (7 bases). V lost 5 bases and J lost 5, with 12 bases in between. Germline V gene sequence: CDR1 MNHNS, CDR2 SASEGT. The CDR3 runs 13 residues. CDR3 sequence (DNA): TGTGCCAGCAGTCGGGGGGCCGGGGAGACCCAGTACTTC. It codes for CASSRGAGETQYF.

In its sample, this clone was seen once. This rearrangement joins TRBV5-6 to TRBJ1-2, with D possibly TRBD1 on 6 matching bases. Germline CDR1 reads SGHDT; CDR2 reads YYEEEE. The CDR3 sequence is 15 residues long. Between the trimmed V and J ends, which lost 4 bases and 4 bases, there was a span of 17 bases. The CDR3 sequence: CASSPGAGEGYGYTF. The CDR3 DNA reads as TGTGCCAGCAGCCCGGGCGCAGGGGAAGGCTATGGCTACACCTTC.

The chain joins TRBV5-1 to TRBJ1-1, with D tentatively TRBD1 (5 bases). Germline V lookup: CDR1 SGHRS, CDR2 YFSETQ. The CDR3 is made up of 14 amino acids. V was clipped by 3 bases and J by 1 base, with 10 bases between them. CDR3 sequence (DNA): TGCGCCAGCAGCTCCCAGGGTAAGAACACTGAAGCTTTCTTT. Translated, it gives CASSSQGKNTEAFF.

This clone appeared a single time. The chain has TRBV2 and TRBJ1-1, with 9 bases lining up with TRBD1. Germline V lookup: CDR1 SNHLY, CDR2 FYNNEI. V lost 1 base and J lost 6; bases outside the gene matches: 6. The CDR3 is made up of 15 amino acids. The CDR3 DNA reads as TGTGCCAGCAGTGAAGAAGGGACAGGGAGTGCTGAAGCTTTCTTT. It yields the protein CASSEEGTGSAEAFF. Complete variable domain (other parts from reference TRBV2 and TRBJ1-1): EPEVTQTPSHQVTQMGQEVILRCVPISNHLYFYWYRQILGQKVEFLVSFYNNEISEKSEIFDDQFSVERPDGSNFTLKIRSTKLEDSAMYFCASSEEGTGSAEAFFGQGTRLTVV.

The J gene is TRBJ2-7, the V gene TRBV29-1; D unclear. Germline lookup yields CDR1 SQVTM and CDR2 ANQGSEA. The CDR3 runs to 11 residues. Trimming shortened V by 4 bases and J by 6 bases, and 10 bases separated the two germline ends. CDR3 region: CSVAQFGEQYV. CDR3 DNA sequence: TGCAGCGTTGCTCAGTTCGGCGAGCAGTACGTC.

The V and J genes are TRBV28 and TRBJ2-7; TRBD1 aligns across 8 bases. Trimming took 7 bases from V and 3 from J; bases not matched to a gene: 2. The germline V gene encodes CDR1 MDHEN and CDR2 SYDVKM. The CDR3 totals 12 residues. The CDR3 DNA is TGTGCCAGCAAGACAGGGGACTACGAGCAGTACTTC. This sequence encodes CASKTGDYEQYF. Supplemented by reference TRBV28 and TRBJ2-7, the full variable domain reads DVKVTQSSRYLVKRTGEKVFLECVQDMDHENMFWYRQDPGLGLRLIYFSYDVKMKEKGDIPEGYSVSREKKERFSLILESASTNQTSMYLCASKTGDYEQYFGPGTRLTVT.

Only one count was recorded for this clone. The chain combines TRBV6-5 with TRBJ1-1; D remains ambiguous. Germline V gives CDR1 MNHEY, CDR2 SVGAGI. The V end lost 5 bases, the J end lost 3 bases, and 13 bases lay between the germline ends. This CDR3 spans 14 amino acids. The CDR3 loop is CASSKTKRDTEAFF. For the CDR3, the DNA is TGTGCCAGCAGTAAGACAAAAAGGGACACTGAAGCTTTCTTT.

V and J are TRBV27 and TRBJ2-5; D gene unclear. Trimming took 7 bases from V and 6 from J, leaving 18 bases between them. This CDR3 comprises 14 residues. The germline V gene has CDR1 MNHEY and CDR2 SMNVEV (reference sequence). CDR3 in DNA: TGTGCCAGCATGTTTACCGTTTCCGGGCAGACCCAGTACTTC. This sequence encodes CASMFTVSGQTQYF.

The chain couples TRBV5-4 to TRBJ1-4; 8 nucleotides align to TRBD1. The trim removed 2 bases at V and 3 bases at J, leaving 3 bases unmatched. The CDR3 loop spans 15 amino acids. Germline CDR1 and CDR2: SGHNT and YYREEE (reference sequence). In DNA form, the CDR3 reads TGTGCCAGCAGCTTCCGGACAGGGCCTAATGAAAAACTGTTTTTT. This sequence encodes CASSFRTGPNEKLFF.

This clone has more than one count but fewer than ten. The chain uses TRBV27 and TRBJ2-3; 10 bases match TRBD1. This CDR3 has 21 amino acids. Germline-derived CDR1 and CDR2 are MNHEY and SMNVEV (reference sequence). The J segment lost 0 bases and the V segment lost 4 bases, leaving 19 bases of the junction unmatched. CDR3 loop: CASSYRDRGLGVGISTDTQYF. The CDR3 DNA reads TGTGCCAGCAGTTACAGGGACAGGGGATTGGGCGTTGGGATTAGCACAGATACGCAGTATTTT.

This clone was counted between two and nine times. The chain is built from TRBV7-9 and TRBJ1-1; D gene ambiguous. Germline values: CDR1 SEHNR, CDR2 FQNEAQ (reference sequence). The CDR3 is made up of 12 amino acids. Trimming stripped 4 bases from V and 7 bases from J, with 10 bases between. The CDR3 region has the DNA TGTGCCAGCAGCTCAATGGCCCGTGAAGCTTTCTTT. Encoded protein: CASSSMAREAFF.

J is TRBJ2-2 and V is TRBV19, with D tentatively TRBD1 (5 bases). The CDR3 consists of 12 residues. Trimming pared 4 bases from V and 6 bases from J, leaving 6 bases between. Germline loops: CDR1 LNHDA, CDR2 SQIVND (reference sequence). CDR3 loop: CASSKGAGELFF. The CDR3 coding sequence is TGTGCCAGTAGTAAAGGGGCCGGGGAGCTGTTTTTT.

V is TRBV10-2 and J is TRBJ1-2, with unresolved D. Germline V gives CDR1 WSHSY, CDR2 SAAADI. The V end was cut by 6 bases, the J end by 3 bases, with 8 bases between. The CDR3 loop spans 12 amino acids. The CDR3 nucleotides read TGCGCCAGCAGAAGGGATGACTATGGCTACACCTTC. Translating it yields CASRRDDYGYTF.

The V and J genes are TRBV5-1 and TRBJ1-4; perhaps TRBD1 as D (5 bases). Germline CDR1 SGHRS, CDR2 YFSETQ. The CDR3 runs to 16 residues. V was cut by 0 bases and J by 0 bases, with 9 bases left in between. The CDR3 sequence: CASSLARGATNEKLFF. CDR3 DNA: TGCGCCAGCAGCTTGGCCCGGGGGGCAACTAATGAAAAACTGTTTTTT.

This chain links TRBV15 with TRBJ2-3, with D perhaps matching TRBD2 (6 bases). Looked up from germline, CDR1 is LNHNV and CDR2 is YYDKDF (reference sequence). The CDR3 totals 16 residues. The V end was cut by 1 base, the J end by 6 bases, with 17 bases between. CDR3 DNA sequence: TGTGCCACCAGCAGAGGTCTATTCGGGGACTTGGATACGCAGTATTTT. Protein product: CATSRGLFGDLDTQYF.

J is TRBJ2-3 and V is TRBV27; D could derive from TRBD1 or TRBD2 (5 bases each). Trimming left V 6 bases short and J 4 bases short, with 14 bases between. The CDR3 runs to 14 residues. Per germline, CDR1 MNHEY and CDR2 SMNVEV (reference sequence). CDR3 DNA sequence: TGTGCCAGCAGCGCGGGCCAGGGCGCAGATACGCAGTATTTT. Encoded protein: CASSAGQGADTQYF.

This chain uses TRBV13 with TRBJ2-2; D is unclear. The CDR3 loop spans 16 amino acids. Trimming pared 10 bases from V and 0 bases from J, leaving 18 bases between. The germline V gene has CDR1 PRHDT and CDR2 FYEKMQ (reference sequence). The CDR3 loop reads CATARLVASNTGELFF. The CDR3 DNA is TGTGCCACCGCCCGGTTAGTAGCTTCGAACACCGGGGAGCTGTTTTTT.